This T cell receptor (beta chain) appears in the sequencing data of a study of T cell repertoires in cytomegalovirus infection. For the study at large: Public TCR beta signature analysis indicated the presence of both CMV infection and matching HLA type. Whole-study findings and limits: People with CMV and the relevant HLA were identified by cumulative public TCR beta family frequency. In two of eight donors, the top clonotype was HLA-C-restricted CMV-specific.

From the reads, TCRdb called clonotypes with MiXCR, one entry per CDR3 protein. The profile covers 680,000 or so distinct CDR3 sequences, with 33% appearing a single time and about 20% taken by the ten largest. The CDR3 contains 17 residues. Germline V gene data show CDR1 as MNHGY and CDR2 as SAAAGT. V lost 0 bases and J lost 0, with 15 bases in between. In the case of this clonotype: What it binds is unknown.

The sequence was collected from a human donor in good health (CMV status not recorded). Some clones in this sample may be carry-over from other donors' samples. This rearrangement joins TRBV6-8 to TRBJ2-7, with TRBD2 as a possible D gene (5 bases). The source was cultured PBMCs, collected from culture after CMV antigen stimulation. CDR3 in amino acids: CASSYSIRQRFSYEQYF. The CDR3 DNA sequence: TGTGCCAGCAGTTACTCGATCCGCCAGCGGTTCTCCTACGAGCAGTACTTC.